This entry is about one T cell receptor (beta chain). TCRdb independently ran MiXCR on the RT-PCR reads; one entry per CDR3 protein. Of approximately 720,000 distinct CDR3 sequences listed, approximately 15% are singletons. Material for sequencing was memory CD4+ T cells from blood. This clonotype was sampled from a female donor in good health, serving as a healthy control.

In DNA form, the CDR3 reads TGTGCCAGCAGTGAGGAAGCGGGAGGGCCGTTTACGCAGTATTTT. Amino acid sequence: CASSEEAGGPFTQYF. The chain employs TRBV6-4 and TRBJ2-3; 10 bases line up with TRBD2. CDR3 length equals 15 residues. The germline V gene has CDR1 MRHNA and CDR2 SNTAGT. The J segment lost 8 bases and the V segment lost 3 bases, leaving 8 bases of the junction unmatched.